The 21 T cell receptor beta chains presented below share a single source sample, sequenced in a study of T-cell memory formation after mild COVID-19 (dated by TCRdb to the early 2020s). Libraries were constructed by 5' RACE. Instrument used: Illumina NovaSeq 6000. TCRdb redid the processing of the public reads, applying fastp at Q25 and MiXCR, and retained in-frame beta chains. Entries that share a CDR3 protein sequence are merged under the most common genes and DNA. Here the sample has roughly 99,000 distinct CDR3 sequences; approximately 15% occur a single time. Under 45% of the sample is taken by the ten largest. Specimen: PBMCs or a T cell subset sorted from them (not recorded which). These receptors originate from a young man who had mild COVID-19 (a few samples of this study predate the infection). The sample titles of this study are shuffled in the database, so cell type and time point are left out; the donor was told from shared clones.

The CDR3 DNA reads as TGTGCCAGCAGTTACATGGGGGGCACAGATACGCAGTATTTT. The encoded protein is CASSYMGGTDTQYF. This chain links TRBV6-2 or TRBV6-3 with TRBJ2-3; D is possibly TRBD1 or TRBD2 (5 bases each). V was pared by 2 bases and J by 1 base, with 7 bases between. The CDR3 is made up of 14 amino acids. Germline-derived CDR1 and CDR2 are MNHEY and SVGEGT.

This clonotype was counted ten times or more. The rearrangement links TRBV11-2 to TRBJ2-1; D may correspond to TRBD1 or TRBD2 (6 bases each). V lost 3 bases and J 3 bases, leaving 12 bases between the germline ends. The CDR3 contains 15 residues. Germline loops: CDR1 SGHAT, CDR2 FQNNGV. The CDR3 is CASSLGGGGYNEQFF. Written as DNA, the CDR3 is TGTGCCAGCAGCTTGGGAGGAGGGGGCTACAATGAGCAGTTCTTC.

This chain links TRBV4-3 with TRBJ2-3; 10 bases match TRBD2. The CDR3 spans 14 residues. The V gene's germline CDR1 is LGHNA and CDR2 YSLEER. J was trimmed by 3 bases and V by 5 bases; bases with no gene match: 2. Here the CDR3 DNA reads TGCGCCAGCAGCACTAGCGGGGTAACAGATACGCAGTATTTT. It translates to CASSTSGVTDTQYF.

This clonotype was counted at least ten times. V gene TRBV12-3 or TRBV12-4 combines with J gene TRBJ1-1; a weak D match, TRBD1 (6 bases). V was pared by 6 bases and J by 5 bases, with 13 bases between. The CDR3 length is 13 residues. The CDR3 DNA reads TGTGCCAGCAGCCTTCGGGGGGCGACTGAAGCTTTCTTT. This encodes CASSLRGATEAFF.

There are many counts of this clonotype. The chain employs TRBV20-1 and TRBJ1-1; D not resolved. V was cut by 6 bases and J by 11 bases, with 22 bases left in between. CDR3 length: 13 amino acids. Germline V gene lookup returns CDR1 DFQATT and CDR2 SNEGSKA (reference sequence). The CDR3 DNA sequence: TGCAGTGCCCAAGGATCAGGTTTCGTTGAGGCTTTCTTT. Protein sequence: CSAQGSGFVEAFF.

This clonotype was observed a handful of times. The chain employs TRBV4-1 and TRBJ2-7, with unresolved D. V lost 0 bases to trimming and J lost 7 bases, with 13 bases between them. The CDR3 totals 14 residues. Germline values: CDR1 MGHRA, CDR2 YSYEKL. DNA for the CDR3: TGCGCCAGCAGCCAAGAGGTTGTTGTTGGGGAGCAGTACGTC. Its protein product is CASSQEVVVGEQYV.

A few counts support this clonotype. This sequence joins TRBV29-1 and TRBJ1-5; D might be TRBD1 (5 bases). The CDR3 totals 13 residues. Germline assignment: CDR1 SQVTM and CDR2 ANQGSEA. The ends were cut back, 3 bases at V and 7 bases at J, with 13 bases in the middle. The CDR3: CSVEVRENQPQHF. CDR3 sequence (DNA): TGCAGCGTTGAGGTCAGGGAGAACCAGCCCCAGCATTTT.

This clonotype was detected many times. This chain joins TRBV27 and TRBJ1-5; 11 bases are a match to TRBD1. The CDR3 has 15 residues. Germline assignment: CDR1 MNHEY and CDR2 SMNVEV (reference sequence). V lost 4 bases and J lost 7; bases outside the gene matches: 6. Written as DNA, the CDR3 is TGTGCCAGCAGTTCCGGGACAGGGGGAAAGCAGCCCCAGCATTTT. Its protein is CASSSGTGGKQPQHF.

The chain recombines TRBV12-5 with TRBJ2-1; 7 bases match TRBD1. The CDR3 runs to 15 residues. With V trimmed by 6 bases and J by 7 bases, 12 bases remained unmatched. Germline lookup yields CDR1 LGHNT and CDR2 FRNRAP. The CDR3 DNA is TGTGCTAGTGGCCGCCGGGACAGCCCAGAGAATGAGCAGTTCTTC. Translation gives CASGRRDSPENEQFF.

This clonotype has a handful of counts. The chain couples TRBV9 to TRBJ1-1, with D maybe TRBD1 (5 bases). The V end was cut by 4 bases, the J end by 6 bases, with 16 bases between. The CDR3 extends over 14 amino acids. The germline CDR1 and CDR2 sequences are SGDLS and YYNGEE. CDR3 region: CASSPQPEGPEAFF. In nucleotides, the CDR3 is TGTGCCAGCAGCCCCCAACCGGAGGGGCCTGAAGCTTTCTTT. The full variable domain, completed using reference TRBV9 and TRBJ1-1, is DSGVTQTPKHLITATGQRVTLRCSPRSGDLSVYWYQQSLDQGLQFLIQYYNGEERAKGNILERFSAQQFPDLHSELNLSSLELGDSALYFCASSPQPEGPEAFFGQGTRLTVV.

This clonotype showed up just a few times. The chain links TRBV29-1 to TRBJ2-5, with 9 bases matching TRBD2. From germline, CDR1 is SQVTM and CDR2 ANQGSEA. Unmatched junction bases numbered 8, after V lost 5 bases and J lost 4 bases. The CDR3 consists of 14 residues. The CDR3 coding sequence is TGCAGCGTTCATCGGCTAGCGGGGTTAGAGACCCAGTACTTC. Its protein is CSVHRLAGLETQYF.

The chain couples TRBV5-5 to TRBJ1-2; D perhaps matches TRBD1 (5 bases). CDR1 is SGHKS and CDR2 is YYEKEE in the germline V gene (reference sequence). The germline V and J ends were trimmed by 4 bases and 2 bases, with 12 bases remaining between them. The CDR3 consists of 14 residues. In DNA, the CDR3 is TGTGCCAGCAGCCCCTGGGACGTCAACTATGGCTACACCTTC. It codes for CASSPWDVNYGYTF.

This clonotype appeared a single time. The genes are TRBV30 and TRBJ2-6; 7 positions agree with TRBD2. V shed 7 bases and J 0 bases; nucleotides not matched to a gene: 9. The CDR3 loop spans 16 amino acids. In germline, CDR1 is GTSNPN, CDR2 SVGIG (reference sequence). Here the CDR3 reads CAYGSSGISGANVLTF. The CDR3 nucleotides read TGTGCCTACGGGTCTAGCGGCATCTCTGGGGCCAACGTCCTGACTTTC.

This chain links TRBV3-1 with TRBJ2-1; 16 bases line up with TRBD2. CDR3 length equals 16 residues. CDR1 is LGHDT, CDR2 YNNKEL, per germline (reference sequence). J gave up 9 bases and V 4 bases, and 6 bases lay outside the gene matches. Written as DNA, the CDR3 is TGTGCCAGCAGCCCGCCGGGACTAGCGGGGGGGCGTGAGCAGTTCTTC. Encoded protein: CASSPPGLAGGREQFF.

This chain joins TRBV7-9 and TRBJ2-7, with D uncertain. CDR3 length: 14 residues. V was cut by 4 bases and J by 0 bases, with 10 bases left in between. Per the germline V gene, CDR1 is SEHNR and CDR2 is FQNEAQ (reference sequence). CDR3 in amino acids: CASSSWTSSYEQYV. DNA of the CDR3: TGTGCCAGCAGCTCCTGGACCAGCTCCTACGAGCAGTACGTC.

This clonotype was seen more than once but under ten times. V gene TRBV29-1 combines with J gene TRBJ1-2; 9 nucleotides agree with TRBD1. Trimming took 5 bases from V and 3 from J; bases not matched to a gene: 10. The CDR3 loop spans 15 amino acids. Germline V lookup: CDR1 SQVTM, CDR2 ANQGSEA. DNA for the CDR3: TGCAGCGTTTCCGGGACAGGGCGCGTTGACTATGGCTACACCTTC. Translated, it gives CSVSGTGRVDYGYTF. The whole variable domain, remainder taken from reference TRBV29-1 and TRBJ1-2, is SAVISQKPSRDICQRGTSLTIQCQVDSQVTMMFWYRQQPGQSLTLIATANQGSEATYESGFVIDKFPISRPNLTFSTLTVSNMSPEDSSIYLCSVSGTGRVDYGYTFGSGTRLTVV.

This clonotype showed up just a few times. J is TRBJ2-7 and V is TRBV6-5, with 10 bases that match TRBD1. The ends lost 2 bases at V and 2 bases at J; junction bases unmatched: 0. In germline, CDR1 is MNHEY, CDR2 SVGAGI. There are 14 residues in the CDR3. CDR3 nucleotide sequence: TGTGCCAGCAGTTACGGGACAGGGGCCTACGAGCAGTACTTC. This gives the protein CASSYGTGAYEQYF.

Only a few counts were recorded for this clonotype. This chain joins TRBV6-2 or TRBV6-3 and TRBJ2-1, with 7 bases identical to TRBD1. There are 18 residues in the CDR3. Germline V CDR1 and CDR2: MNHEY, SVGEGT. The V segment lost 5 bases and the J segment 4 bases; nucleotides outside the gene matches: 17. The CDR3 sequence is CASSRNDPGTVVYNEQFF. Here the CDR3 DNA reads TGTGCCAGCAGTAGAAACGACCCCGGGACAGTAGTTTACAATGAGCAGTTCTTC.

At least ten counts were recorded for this clonotype. The chain is built from TRBV5-1 and TRBJ2-1; D gene uncertain. CDR3 length: 15 amino acids. Germline V gives CDR1 SGHRS, CDR2 YFSETQ. Trimming pared 4 bases from V and 4 bases from J, leaving 15 bases between. As DNA, the CDR3 is TGCGCCAGCAGCCTCGGCCCTAGTATTTACAATGAGCAGTTCTTC. Its translation is CASSLGPSIYNEQFF.

The chain carries TRBV7-9 and TRBJ1-6; possibly TRBD1 for D (5 bases). The V end lost 2 bases, the J end lost 7 bases, and 12 bases lay between the germline ends. Germline V CDR1 and CDR2: SEHNR, FQNEAQ (reference sequence). The CDR3 totals 15 residues. The chain's CDR3 is CASSLSPGINSPLHF. Here the CDR3 DNA reads TGTGCCAGCAGCTTAAGTCCAGGGATCAATTCACCCCTCCACTTT.

This clonotype was seen ten or more times. The rearrangement links TRBV7-8 to TRBJ2-3; possible D gene TRBD1, 6 bases. The CDR3 length is 16 residues. Germline CDR1 reads SGHVS; CDR2 reads FQNEAQ. The V end lost 4 bases, the J end lost 4 bases, and 18 bases lay between the germline ends. CDR3 in DNA: TGTGCCAGCAGCTCCTTAGTCGGACAGTATGCAGATACGCAGTATTTT. This encodes CASSSLVGQYADTQYF.